Listed here are 20 T cell receptor beta chains from one sample, sequenced in a study of cytomegalovirus exposure and HLA in healthy donors. PCR involved 60 Vbeta and 13 Jbeta primers. TCRdb's copy holds only in-frame clones and misses some; the assay was immunoSEQ multiplex PCR. Seen here are 45,000 to 70,000 clones, approximately 82% observed once, and the top ten hold about 3.1%. Sequencing was done on a sample of PBMCs. These receptors all stem from a man between 45 and 60 years old in good health and CMV-seronegative.

V and J are TRBV2 and TRBJ2-7, with TRBD2 matching 8 bases. Germline V gives CDR1 SNHLY, CDR2 FYNNEI. The trim removed 3 bases at V and 3 bases at J, leaving 7 bases unmatched. The CDR3 has 15 amino acids. CDR3 amino acids: CASSDISGAVYEQYF. The CDR3 DNA follows: TGTGCCAGCAGTGATATTAGCGGGGCTGTCTACGAGCAGTACTTC.

CDR3 coding DNA: TGTGCCAGCTCCCCCGGAGGGCCTAATGAAAAACTGTTTTTT. It encodes CASSPGGPNEKLFF. The chain links TRBV5-6 to TRBJ1-4; D not resolved. This CDR3 has 14 amino acids. Germline lookup yields CDR1 SGHDT and CDR2 YYEEEE. Trimming shortened V by 7 bases and J by 3 bases, and 13 bases separated the two germline ends.

This sequence joins TRBV5-1 and TRBJ2-1; 7 bases align to TRBD2. Trimming at V came to 4 bases and at J to 4 bases, leaving 2 bases not matched to a gene. Germline CDR1 and CDR2: SGHRS and YFSETQ. This CDR3 contains 13 residues. The CDR3 reads CASSGGLYNEQFF. DNA of the CDR3: TGCGCCAGCAGCGGGGGACTATACAATGAGCAGTTCTTC. The full variable domain, rest sourced from reference TRBV5-1 and TRBJ2-1, is KAGVTQTPRYLIKTRGQQVTLSCSPISGHRSVSWYQQTPGQGLQFLFEYFSETQRNKGNFPGRFSGRQFSNSRSEMNVSTLELGDSALYLCASSGGLYNEQFFGPGTRLTVL.

V and J are TRBV7-3 and TRBJ2-5; D is unclear. The CDR3 sequence is 13 residues long. The V gene lost 3 bases and the J gene lost 1 base, with 6 bases spanning the gap. Germline CDR1 is SGHTA and CDR2 is FQGTGA. The CDR3 loop reads CASSFGFQETQYF. CDR3 in DNA: TGTGCCAGCAGCTTCGGTTTCCAAGAGACCCAGTACTTC.

The V call is TRBV6-5, the J call TRBJ1-4; D may be TRBD1 (5 bases). The V end lost 4 bases, the J end lost 5 bases, and 11 bases lay between the germline ends. CDR3 length: 14 residues. The germline gives CDR1 MNHEY, CDR2 SVGAGI. CDR3 sequence (DNA): TGTGCCAGCAGTTGGGGGGATGGGAATGAAAAACTGTTTTTT. Translation gives CASSWGDGNEKLFF.

In DNA, the CDR3 is TGTGCCAGCAGCGCACCCCTAGCGGGGGTAGAGACCCAGTACTTC. It specifies CASSAPLAGVETQYF. This chain connects TRBV9 to TRBJ2-5; 10 bases match TRBD2. The V and J ends lost 3 bases and 4 bases, in that order; junction bases with no gene match: 6. The CDR3 is 15 residues long. Per germline, CDR1 SGDLS and CDR2 YYNGEE.

The chain combines TRBV23-1 with TRBJ2-6; D might be TRBD1 (6 bases). TRBV23-1 is recorded as an ORF, its role being uncertain. Trimming pared 6 bases from V and 0 bases from J, leaving 15 bases between. CDR3 length equals 17 residues. The CDR3, as DNA: TGCGCCAGCAGCCACCCAGGGGCCTACTCTGGGGCCAACGTCCTGACTTTC. As protein: CASSHPGAYSGANVLTF.

The V gene is TRBV10-2, the J gene TRBJ2-7; D is perhaps TRBD1 (5 bases). Germline V gene lookup returns CDR1 WSHSY and CDR2 SAAADI. The V end lost 7 bases, the J end lost 3 bases, and 10 bases lay between the germline ends. CDR3 length: 12 residues. CDR3 nucleotides: TGCGCCAGCAACACAGGAGTCTACGAGCAGTACTTC. This gives the protein CASNTGVYEQYF.

The V and J genes are TRBV15 and TRBJ1-3; the D is unclear. There are 15 residues in the CDR3. With 1 base removed from V and 4 bases from J, the gap between germline ends came to 11 bases. From germline, CDR1 is LNHNV and CDR2 YYDKDF (reference sequence). The CDR3 loop is CATSRGVSGGNTIYF. The CDR3 bases are TGTGCCACCAGCAGAGGCGTTTCGGGGGGAAACACCATATATTTT.

The gene calls are TRBV7-2 and TRBJ1-2; tentative D call: TRBD1 (6 bases). Trimming pared 2 bases from V and 4 bases from J, leaving 11 bases between. Per the germline V gene, CDR1 is SGHTA and CDR2 is FQGNSA. This CDR3 spans 14 amino acids. The DNA for the CDR3 is TGTGCCAGCAGCTTATTGGGACAATCCTATGGCTACACCTTC. This codes for CASSLLGQSYGYTF.

This chain links TRBV9 with TRBJ1-4, with 7 nucleotides matching TRBD1. V was clipped by 0 bases and J by 6 bases; unmatched bases: 8. Germline V gives CDR1 SGDLS, CDR2 YYNGEE. The CDR3 is 16 residues long. In nucleotides, the CDR3 is TGTGCCAGCAGCGTAGCTACGAGGGGGCGGGATGAAAAACTGTTTTTT. This codes for CASSVATRGRDEKLFF.

The chain combines TRBV28 with TRBJ2-7; no definite D call. The ends were cut back, 4 bases at V and 3 bases at J, with 7 bases in the middle. CDR3 size: 12 residues. CDR1 is MDHEN and CDR2 is SYDVKM in the germline V gene. The CDR3 nucleotides read TGTGCCAGCAGTTCCCTAGGCTACGAGCAGTACTTC. It codes for CASSSLGYEQYF. The whole variable domain, filled in from reference TRBV28 and TRBJ2-7, reads DVKVTQSSRYLVKRTGEKVFLECVQDMDHENMFWYRQDPGLGLRLIYFSYDVKMKEKGDIPEGYSVSREKKERFSLILESASTNQTSMYLCASSSLGYEQYFGPGTRLTVT.

The rearrangement uses TRBV19 and TRBJ2-4; D is undetermined. Trimming took 4 bases from V and 5 from J, leaving 15 bases between them. Germline V gene data show CDR1 as LNHDA and CDR2 as SQIVND (reference sequence). The CDR3 has 15 amino acids. The CDR3 here is CASSTYHYHENIQYF. The CDR3 DNA sequence: TGTGCCAGTAGTACATATCACTACCACGAAAACATTCAGTACTTC.

The gene calls are TRBV27 and TRBJ2-5; D is ambiguous. The CDR3 is 17 residues long. Trimming pared 1 base from V and 0 bases from J, leaving 15 bases between. Germline V lookup: CDR1 MNHEY, CDR2 SMNVEV (reference sequence). This CDR3 reads CASSLFAAAGNQETQYF. The DNA of the CDR3 is TGTGCCAGCAGTTTATTCGCAGCAGCAGGCAACCAAGAGACCCAGTACTTC.

This chain links TRBV5-1 with TRBJ2-7; 10 bases are a match to TRBD1. Germline trimming cut 0 bases from V and 3 bases from J; bases unmatched to any gene: 3. Germline CDR1 SGHRS, CDR2 YFSETQ. This CDR3 comprises 15 residues. The CDR3 DNA sequence: TGCGCCAGCAGCTTGGGGACAGGGGGGAACTACGAGCAGTACTTC. Protein product: CASSLGTGGNYEQYF.

The gene calls are TRBV15 and TRBJ2-1; possibly TRBD2 for D (7 bases). Germline V gives CDR1 LNHNV, CDR2 YYDKDF (reference sequence). The V and J ends lost 1 base and 5 bases respectively, with 9 bases between them. CDR3 length: 14 amino acids. CDR3: CATSRAGGNNEQFF. For the CDR3, the DNA is TGTGCCACCAGCAGAGCGGGGGGCAACAATGAGCAGTTCTTC.

The V gene is TRBV7-2, the J gene TRBJ2-3; 7 bases align to TRBD2. CDR3 length: 15 residues. V lost 5 bases to trimming and J lost 2 bases; unmatched junction nucleotides: 7. CDR1 and CDR2 (germline): SGHTA, FQGNSA. The CDR3 sequence: CASSPRRGDTDTQYF. As DNA, the CDR3 is TGTGCCAGCAGCCCCCGACGGGGGGACACAGATACGCAGTATTTT.

The chain links TRBV6-5 to TRBJ2-5; TRBD2 matches 9 bases. Germline lookup yields CDR1 MNHEY and CDR2 SVGAGI. This CDR3 is built from 16 residues. V shed 2 bases and J 9 bases; nucleotides not matched to a gene: 13. CDR3 nucleotides: TGTGCCAGCAGTTACGGGGGCGGGGGGGCCTTATCGGCCCAGTACTTC. Translating it yields CASSYGGGGALSAQYF.

A single count supports this clone. V and J are TRBV4-1 and TRBJ1-2; D not resolved. Trimming removed 8 bases at V and 2 bases at J, with 21 bases between. The length of the CDR3 is 16 residues. Germline CDR1 MGHRA, CDR2 YSYEKL. CDR3 amino acids: CASPNESSGLNYGYTF. CDR3 nucleotide sequence: TGCGCCAGCCCCAACGAATCTTCGGGTCTCAACTATGGCTACACCTTC.

This chain connects TRBV5-1 to TRBJ2-1; TRBD2 aligns across 13 bases. This CDR3 spans 15 amino acids. Unmatched junction bases numbered 3, after V lost 4 bases and J lost 5 bases. Germline assignment: CDR1 SGHRS and CDR2 YFSETQ. This CDR3 reads CASSRTSGGHNEQFF. DNA for the CDR3: TGCGCCAGCAGCCGGACTAGCGGGGGCCACAATGAGCAGTTCTTC.